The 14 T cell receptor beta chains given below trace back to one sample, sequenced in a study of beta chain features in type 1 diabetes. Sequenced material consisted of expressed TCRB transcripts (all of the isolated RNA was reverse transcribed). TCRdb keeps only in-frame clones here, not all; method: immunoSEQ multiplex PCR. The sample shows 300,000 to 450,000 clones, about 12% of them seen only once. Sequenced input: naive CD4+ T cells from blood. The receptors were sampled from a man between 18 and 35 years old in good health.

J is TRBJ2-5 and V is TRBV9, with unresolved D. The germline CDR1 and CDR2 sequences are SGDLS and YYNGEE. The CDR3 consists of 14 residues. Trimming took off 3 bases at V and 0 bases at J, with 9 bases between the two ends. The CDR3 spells CASSGAPYQETQYF. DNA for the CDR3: TGTGCCAGCAGCGGGGCACCGTACCAAGAGACCCAGTACTTC.

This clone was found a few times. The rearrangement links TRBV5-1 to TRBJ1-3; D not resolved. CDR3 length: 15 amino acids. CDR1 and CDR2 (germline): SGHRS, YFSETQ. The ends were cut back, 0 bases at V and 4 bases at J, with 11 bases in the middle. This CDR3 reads CASSLDSNLGNTIYF. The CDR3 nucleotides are TGCGCCAGCAGCTTGGACAGTAATCTAGGAAACACCATATATTTT.

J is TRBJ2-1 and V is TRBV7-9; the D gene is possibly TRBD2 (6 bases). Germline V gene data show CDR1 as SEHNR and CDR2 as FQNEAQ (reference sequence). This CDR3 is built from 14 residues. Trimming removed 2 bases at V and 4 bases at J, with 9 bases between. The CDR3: CASSLFGGYNEQFF. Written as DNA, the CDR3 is TGTGCCAGCAGCTTATTCGGGGGTTACAATGAGCAGTTCTTC.

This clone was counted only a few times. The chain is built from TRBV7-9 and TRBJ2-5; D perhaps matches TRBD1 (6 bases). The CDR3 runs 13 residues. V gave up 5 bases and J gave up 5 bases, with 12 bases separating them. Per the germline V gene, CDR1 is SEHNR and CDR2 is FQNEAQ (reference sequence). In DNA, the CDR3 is TGTGCCAGCAGCCCGACAGGTCGGGAGACCCAGTACTTC. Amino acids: CASSPTGRETQYF.

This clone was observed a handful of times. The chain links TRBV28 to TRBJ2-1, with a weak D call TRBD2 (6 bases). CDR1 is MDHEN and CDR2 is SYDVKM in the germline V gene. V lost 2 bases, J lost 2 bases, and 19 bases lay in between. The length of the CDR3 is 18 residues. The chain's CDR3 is CASSLGRRGVLAYNEQFF. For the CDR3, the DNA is TGTGCCAGCAGTTTAGGCAGGAGGGGAGTTTTAGCCTACAATGAGCAGTTCTTC. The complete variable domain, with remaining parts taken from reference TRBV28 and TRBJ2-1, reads DVKVTQSSRYLVKRTGEKVFLECVQDMDHENMFWYRQDPGLGLRLIYFSYDVKMKEKGDIPEGYSVSREKKERFSLILESASTNQTSMYLCASSLGRRGVLAYNEQFFGPGTRLTVL.

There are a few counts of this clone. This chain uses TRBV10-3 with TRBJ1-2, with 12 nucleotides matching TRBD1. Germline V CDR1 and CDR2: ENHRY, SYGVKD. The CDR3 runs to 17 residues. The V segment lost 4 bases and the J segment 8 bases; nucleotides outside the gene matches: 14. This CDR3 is CAISAGTGGKIRGGYTF. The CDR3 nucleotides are TGTGCCATCAGTGCCGGGACAGGGGGCAAGATTAGGGGAGGCTACACCTTC.

CDR3 region: CASRSGFTLEQYF. The CDR3 coding sequence is TGTGCCAGCAGATCGGGATTCACTCTCGAGCAGTACTTC. The chain combines TRBV5-5 with TRBJ2-7, with D possibly TRBD2 on 5 matching bases. Germline V gives CDR1 SGHKS, CDR2 YYEKEE (reference sequence). CDR3 length: 13 amino acids. V shed 5 bases and J shed 6 bases, with 15 bases lying between them.

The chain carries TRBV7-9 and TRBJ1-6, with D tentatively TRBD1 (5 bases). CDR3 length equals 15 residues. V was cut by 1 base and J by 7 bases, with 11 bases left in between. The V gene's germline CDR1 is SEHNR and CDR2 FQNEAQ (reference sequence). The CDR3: CASSLESGHNSPLHF. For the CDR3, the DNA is TGTGCCAGCAGCTTAGAGTCAGGGCACAATTCACCCCTCCACTTT. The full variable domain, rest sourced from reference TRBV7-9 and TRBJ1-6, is DTGVSQNPRHKITKRGQNVTFRCDPISEHNRLYWYRQTLGQGPEFLTYFQNEAQLEKSRLLSDRFSAERPKGSFSTLEIQRTEQGDSAMYLCASSLESGHNSPLHFGNGTRLTVT.

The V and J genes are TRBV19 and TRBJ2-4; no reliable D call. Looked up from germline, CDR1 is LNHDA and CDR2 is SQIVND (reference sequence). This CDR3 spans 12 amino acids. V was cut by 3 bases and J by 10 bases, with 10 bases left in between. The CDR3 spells CASSIHSRIQYF. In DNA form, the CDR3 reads TGTGCCAGTAGTATCCACAGCCGAATTCAGTACTTC.

This CDR3 reads CASSQEGQYNQPQHF. Here the CDR3 DNA reads TGTGCCAGCAGCCAAGAAGGACAGTATAATCAGCCCCAGCATTTT. The chain links TRBV4-2 to TRBJ1-5; TRBD1 is a possible D gene (6 bases). Germline V gene sequence: CDR1 LGHNA, CDR2 YNFKEQ. Trimming pared 0 bases from V and 4 bases from J, leaving 10 bases between. CDR3 length: 15 residues.

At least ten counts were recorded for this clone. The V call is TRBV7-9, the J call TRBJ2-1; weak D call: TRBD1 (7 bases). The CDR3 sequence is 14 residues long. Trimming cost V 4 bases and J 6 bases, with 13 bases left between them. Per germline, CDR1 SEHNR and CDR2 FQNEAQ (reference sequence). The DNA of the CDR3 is TGTGCCAGCAGCTGGGGGCAGGGGGGCAATGAGCAGTTCTTC. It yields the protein CASSWGQGGNEQFF.

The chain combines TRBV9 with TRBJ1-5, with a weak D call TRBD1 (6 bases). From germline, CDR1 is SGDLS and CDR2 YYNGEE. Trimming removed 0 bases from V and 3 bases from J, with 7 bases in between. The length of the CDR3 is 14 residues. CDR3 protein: CASSVDRDNQPQHF. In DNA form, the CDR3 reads TGTGCCAGCAGCGTAGACAGGGACAATCAGCCCCAGCATTTT. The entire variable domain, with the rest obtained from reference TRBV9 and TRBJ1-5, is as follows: DSGVTQTPKHLITATGQRVTLRCSPRSGDLSVYWYQQSLDQGLQFLIQYYNGEERAKGNILERFSAQQFPDLHSELNLSSLELGDSALYFCASSVDRDNQPQHFGDGTRLSIL.

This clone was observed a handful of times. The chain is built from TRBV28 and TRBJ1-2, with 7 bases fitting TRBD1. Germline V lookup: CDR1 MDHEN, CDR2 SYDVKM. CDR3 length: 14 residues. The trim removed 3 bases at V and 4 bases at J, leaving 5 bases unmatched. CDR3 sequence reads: CASSLGDSSYGYTF. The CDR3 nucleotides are TGTGCCAGCAGTTTGGGGGACAGTTCCTATGGCTACACCTTC.

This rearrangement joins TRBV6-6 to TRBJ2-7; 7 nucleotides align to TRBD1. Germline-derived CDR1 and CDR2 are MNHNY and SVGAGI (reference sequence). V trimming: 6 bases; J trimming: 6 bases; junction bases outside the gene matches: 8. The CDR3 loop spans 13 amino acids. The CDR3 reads CASSSTGYGEQYF. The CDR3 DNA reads TGTGCCAGCAGCTCGACAGGGTACGGCGAGCAGTACTTC.